The 27 T cell receptor beta chains given below trace back to one sample, sequenced in a study of persistence of HIV-infected CD4 T cells. The immunoSEQ assay was version 4, run in survey mode. The protocol was immunoSEQ multiplex PCR, while the TCRdb copy is restricted to in-frame clones and leaves out a portion. The data hold under 25,000 clones, with around 67% observed a single time. An overlapping HIV-1 Gag peptide pool stimulated these cells at about 0.94 ug/peptide/mL. CD4+ T cells upregulating both CD40 ligand and CD69 were sorted as responding cells. No antigens are known for them. Sequenced material: CD4+ T cells sorted from PBMCs after approximately 19-hour stimulation, taken from a patient who received antiretroviral therapy. The source of these receptors is an adult man with HIV who was CMV-seropositive.

The J gene is TRBJ2-1, the V gene TRBV19; 8 nucleotides match TRBD1. J gave up 4 bases and V 8 bases, and 10 bases lay outside the gene matches. CDR1 and CDR2 from the germline V gene are LNHDA and SQIVND (reference sequence). The CDR3 loop spans 15 amino acids. The CDR3 region is CASAETGQAYNEQFF. In DNA, the CDR3 is TGTGCCAGTGCGGAGACGGGACAGGCGTACAATGAGCAGTTCTTC.

The chain joins TRBV5-1 to TRBJ2-3, with a weak D call TRBD1 (6 bases). V was pared by 6 bases and J by 2 bases, with 16 bases between. The V gene's germline CDR1 is SGHRS and CDR2 YFSETQ. CDR3 length equals 15 residues. CDR3 loop: CASKAGTHYTDTQYF. The CDR3 bases are TGCGCCAGCAAAGCCGGGACACATTACACAGATACGCAGTATTTT.

The rearrangement joins TRBV28 to TRBJ2-4; D possibly matches TRBD1 or TRBD2 (5 bases each). The CDR3 is 16 residues long. Per the germline V gene, CDR1 is MDHEN and CDR2 is SYDVKM. Trimming left V 5 bases short and J 6 bases short, with 20 bases between. CDR3: CASSAGDLKGLNIQYF. CDR3 DNA sequence: TGTGCCAGCAGTGCCGGGGACCTAAAAGGATTAAACATTCAGTACTTC.

The rearrangement links TRBV24-1 to TRBJ2-2; 11 bases map to TRBD1. V shed 4 bases and J 3 bases; nucleotides not matched to a gene: 9. CDR1 KGHDR and CDR2 SFDVKD come from the germline V gene. The CDR3 has 18 residues. The CDR3 region has the DNA TGTGCCACCAGTGACGGACAGGGGGCGCCGGGGTACACCGGGGAGCTGTTTTTT. Translation gives CATSDGQGAPGYTGELFF.

CDR3 amino acids: CASSLSRIEQYF. CDR3 bases: TGTGCCAGCAGTTTATCCCGGATCGAGCAGTACTTC. The V and J genes are TRBV12-3 or TRBV12-4 and TRBJ2-7; no reliable D call. Deletions cut 2 bases from V and 6 bases from J, with 8 bases between. CDR3 length equals 12 residues.

This chain connects TRBV15 to TRBJ2-3; 7 bases align to TRBD1. With V trimmed by 10 bases and J by 4 bases, 11 bases remained unmatched. CDR1 and CDR2 from the germline V gene are LNHNV and YYDKDF (reference sequence). The CDR3 has 14 residues. The CDR3 nucleotides read TGTGCCATCTCCCCCGGGCAGGGGGCAGATACGCAGTATTTT. It yields the protein CAISPGQGADTQYF.

This chain links TRBV6-4 with TRBJ2-2; a possible D gene is TRBD1 (5 bases). CDR1 and CDR2 from the germline V gene are MRHNA and SNTAGT. This CDR3 region has 14 residues. The V end was cut by 5 bases, the J end by 3 bases, with 10 bases between. Written as DNA, the CDR3 is TGTGCCAGCAGTCTCCTACAGGACACCGGGGAGCTGTTTTTT. The encoded protein is CASSLLQDTGELFF.

This clone was recorded a few times. The chain carries TRBV6-5 and TRBJ2-5; 7 bases are a match to TRBD2. Losses at the gene ends were 6 bases for V and 1 base for J; bases not matched to a gene: 8. The CDR3 loop spans 15 amino acids. The germline V gene encodes CDR1 MNHEY and CDR2 SVGAGI. CDR3 in DNA: TGTGCCAGCAGACTCTCGGGAGGCTCCCAAGAGACCCAGTACTTC. As protein: CASRLSGGSQETQYF.

The chain recombines TRBV6-5 with TRBJ1-1; 11 nucleotides line up with TRBD1. Germline-derived CDR1 and CDR2 are MNHEY and SVGAGI. The CDR3 has 15 residues. V gave up 4 bases and J gave up 4 bases; unmatched junction bases: 5. CDR3 in amino acids: CASSSGTGGLTEAFF. The CDR3 coding sequence is TGTGCCAGCAGTTCTGGGACAGGGGGTCTCACTGAAGCTTTCTTT.

This chain uses TRBV5-1 with TRBJ1-6; D is perhaps TRBD1 (6 bases). The CDR3 has 16 amino acids. Germline V CDR1 and CDR2: SGHRS, YFSETQ. V lost 4 bases and J 2 bases, leaving 13 bases between the germline ends. This CDR3 reads CASSPVGAAYNSPLHF. The CDR3 DNA follows: TGCGCCAGCAGCCCCGTGGGGGCGGCCTATAATTCACCCCTCCACTTT.

This sequence joins TRBV2 and TRBJ1-5; D unclear. Trimming left V 4 bases short and J 8 bases short, with 15 bases between. The CDR3 length is 14 residues. CDR1 and CDR2 from the germline V gene are SNHLY and FYNNEI. DNA for the CDR3: TGTGCCAGCAGTGCGAACGGGCGTAGTGAGCCCCAGCATTTT. Protein sequence: CASSANGRSEPQHF.

The chain has TRBV18 and TRBJ2-7, with D perhaps TRBD1 (6 bases). The germline V gene has CDR1 KGHSH and CDR2 LQKENI. This CDR3 has 14 residues. The ends were cut back, 3 bases at V and 2 bases at J, with 11 bases in the middle. The CDR3 protein is CASSPETGPYEQYF. The DNA for the CDR3 is TGTGCCAGCTCACCTGAGACAGGCCCCTACGAGCAGTACTTC.

CDR3 nucleotides: TGTGCCAGCTCACCAGTTCTTAGCACAGATACGCAGTATTTT. Its translation: CASSPVLSTDTQYF. The V and J genes are TRBV18 and TRBJ2-3; D remains ambiguous. Between the trimmed V and J ends, which lost 2 bases and 0 bases, there was a span of 6 bases. Germline V gene data show CDR1 as KGHSH and CDR2 as LQKENI. The length of the CDR3 is 14 residues.

The gene calls are TRBV7-3 and TRBJ2-1; a possible D gene is TRBD2 (5 bases). The CDR3 loop spans 15 amino acids. The germline V gene has CDR1 SGHTA and CDR2 FQGTGA. The V end was cut by 5 bases, the J end by 7 bases, with 18 bases between. CDR3 sequence: CASSPRRTEVNEQFF. As DNA, the CDR3 is TGTGCCAGCAGCCCGAGGAGGACCGAGGTAAATGAGCAGTTCTTC. The full variable domain, completed using reference TRBV7-3 and TRBJ2-1, is GAGVSQTPSNKVTEKGKYVELRCDPISGHTALYWYRQSLGQGPEFLIYFQGTGAADDSGLPNDRFFAVRPEGSVSTLKIQRTERGDSAVYLCASSPRRTEVNEQFFGPGTRLTVL.

The gene calls are TRBV5-1 and TRBJ2-1, with TRBD1 matching over 10 bases. The CDR3 is made up of 16 amino acids. CDR1 and CDR2 (germline): SGHRS, YFSETQ. V shed 0 bases and J 5 bases; nucleotides not matched to a gene: 5. CDR3 in DNA: TGCGCCAGCAGCTTGGTGGGGACAGGGGTGGACAATGAGCAGTTCTTC. Its translation is CASSLVGTGVDNEQFF.

The genes are TRBV6-2 or TRBV6-3 and TRBJ1-2; D is uncertain. The germline V and J ends were trimmed by 2 bases and 7 bases, with 11 bases remaining between them. This CDR3 comprises 13 residues. Looked up from germline, CDR1 is MNHEY and CDR2 is SVGEGT. In DNA form, the CDR3 reads TGTGCCAGCAGTTACGCTGAGGCTACTGGCTACACCTTC. Amino acid sequence: CASSYAEATGYTF.

This clone showed up just once. The CDR3 reads CASRAGTGDGELFF. The CDR3 DNA reads TGTGCCAGCAGAGCCGGGACAGGGGACGGGGAGCTGTTTTTT. The V gene is TRBV3-1 (or the pseudogene TRBV3-2), the J gene TRBJ2-2, with 10 bases aligning to TRBD1. This CDR3 has 14 amino acids. The V gene end was trimmed by 6 bases and the J gene end by 7 bases; junction bases not matched to a gene: 5. In germline, CDR1 is LGHDT, CDR2 YNNKEL (reference sequence).

The chain has TRBV4-2 and TRBJ2-3; unclear D gene. V was shortened by 0 bases and J by 6 bases, with 13 bases between the two germline ends. The germline gives CDR1 LGHNA, CDR2 YNFKEQ. The length of the CDR3 is 15 residues. CDR3 amino acids: CASSQEWRFGDTQYF. In DNA form, the CDR3 reads TGTGCCAGCAGCCAAGAGTGGCGGTTCGGGGATACGCAGTATTTT.

V is TRBV5-8 and J is TRBJ1-1; 8 nucleotides agree with TRBD1. The ends lost 4 bases at V and 5 bases at J; junction bases unmatched: 10. This CDR3 contains 15 residues. The germline CDR1 and CDR2 sequences are SGHTS and YDEGEE. Written as DNA, the CDR3 is TGTGCCAGCAGCGTAGGACAGGGCCCAGGAACTGAAGCTTTCTTT. This translates into CASSVGQGPGTEAFF.

The chain links TRBV18 to TRBJ2-3; D gene ambiguous. V lost 3 bases, J lost 3 bases, and 4 bases lay in between. Germline CDR1 and CDR2: KGHSH and LQKENI. CDR3 length: 12 amino acids. The CDR3 nucleotides read TGTGCCAGCTCACCGGAAACAGATACGCAGTATTTT. It translates to CASSPETDTQYF.

This rearrangement joins TRBV28 to TRBJ2-1; D not certain. CDR1 is MDHEN, CDR2 SYDVKM, per germline. Between the trimmed V and J ends, which lost 2 bases and 9 bases, there was a span of 5 bases. The CDR3 is made up of 11 amino acids. The DNA for the CDR3 is TGTGCCAGCAGTTTAAGGACTGAGCAGTTCTTC. It is translated as CASSLRTEQFF.

This clone was recorded a few times. The rearrangement links TRBV27 to TRBJ1-6; D call uncertain. Germline V gene lookup returns CDR1 MNHEY and CDR2 SMNVEV (reference sequence). This CDR3 contains 14 residues. V was pared by 3 bases and J by 8 bases, with 11 bases between. The CDR3 DNA sequence: TGTGCCAGCAGTTTCGGCAGTGTCTATTCACCCCTCCACTTT. Translated: CASSFGSVYSPLHF.

This chain connects TRBV27 to TRBJ1-4; D is ambiguous. Germline V gives CDR1 MNHEY, CDR2 SMNVEV (reference sequence). V was shortened by 0 bases and J by 0 bases, with 2 bases between the two germline ends. This CDR3 contains 14 residues. CDR3 loop: CASSLSTTNEKLFF. In DNA form, the CDR3 reads TGTGCCAGCAGTTTATCTACAACTAATGAAAAACTGTTTTTT.

The chain uses TRBV18 and TRBJ2-3; 9 bases map to TRBD2. This CDR3 is 15 amino acids long. Unmatched junction bases numbered 1, after V lost 1 base and J lost 2 bases. In germline, CDR1 is KGHSH, CDR2 LQKENI. The CDR3 region is CASSPRGGDTDTQYF. In nucleotides, the CDR3 is TGTGCCAGCTCACCACGCGGGGGGGACACAGATACGCAGTATTTT.

J is TRBJ2-3 and V is TRBV7-3, with 15 bases matching TRBD2. This CDR3 comprises 17 residues. V was clipped by 5 bases and J by 3 bases; unmatched bases: 6. Germline V gene sequence: CDR1 SGHTA, CDR2 FQGTGA. The DNA of the CDR3 is TGTGCCAGCAGCCCCCGGACTAGCGGGGGGGCAACAGATACGCAGTATTTT. Translated: CASSPRTSGGATDTQYF. The variable domain in full, with the rest retrieved from reference TRBV7-3 and TRBJ2-3, is GAGVSQTPSNKVTEKGKYVELRCDPISGHTALYWYRQSLGQGPEFLIYFQGTGAADDSGLPNDRFFAVRPEGSVSTLKIQRTERGDSAVYLCASSPRTSGGATDTQYFGPGTRLTVL.

This chain joins TRBV15 and TRBJ1-2; D is perhaps TRBD1 (5 bases). CDR1 LNHNV and CDR2 YYDKDF come from the germline V gene (reference sequence). V lost 1 base to trimming and J lost 8 bases, with 17 bases between them. The CDR3 runs 15 residues. The CDR3 DNA follows: TGTGCCACCAGCAGAGTTACAGGATTTGCGAGGGGCTACACCTTC. Its translation is CATSRVTGFARGYTF. Looking up the rest from reference TRBV15 and TRBJ1-2 gives the full variable domain: DAMVIQNPRYQVTQFGKPVTLSCSQTLNHNVMYWYQQKSSQAPKLLFHYYDKDFNNEADTPDNFQSRRPNTSFCFLDIRSPGLGDTAMYLCATSRVTGFARGYTFGSGTRLTVV.

This chain uses TRBV19 with TRBJ1-2; D not resolved. V lost 5 bases to trimming and J lost 0 bases, with 10 bases between them. This CDR3 region has 14 residues. Germline V gives CDR1 LNHDA, CDR2 SQIVND (reference sequence). DNA for the CDR3: TGTGCCAGTAGTCCCAACTTCGCTAACTATGGCTACACCTTC. Protein product: CASSPNFANYGYTF.